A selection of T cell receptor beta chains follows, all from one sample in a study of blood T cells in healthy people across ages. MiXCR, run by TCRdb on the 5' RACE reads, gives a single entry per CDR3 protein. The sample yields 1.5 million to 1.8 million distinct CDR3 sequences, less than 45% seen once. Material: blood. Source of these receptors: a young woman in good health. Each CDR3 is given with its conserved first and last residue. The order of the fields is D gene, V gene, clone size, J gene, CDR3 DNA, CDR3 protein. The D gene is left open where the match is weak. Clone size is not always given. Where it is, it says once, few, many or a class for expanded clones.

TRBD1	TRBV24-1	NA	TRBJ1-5	TGTGCCACCAGTGACCGTACAGGGGGCTATCAGCCCCAGCATTTT	CATSDRTGGYQPQHF
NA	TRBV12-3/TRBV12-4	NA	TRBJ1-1	TGTGCCAGCAGCCCCCGGCGGGGGCGATGGACTGAAGCTTTCTTT	CASSPRRGRWTEAFF
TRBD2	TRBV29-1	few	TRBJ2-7	TGCAGCGTTGAAACTAGCGGGAGAGATTACGAGCAGTACTTC	CSVETSGRDYEQYF
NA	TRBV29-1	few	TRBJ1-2	TGCAGCGTTGAAGATGTGCGGGGGTGGGCCTATGGCTACACCTTC	CSVEDVRGWAYGYTF
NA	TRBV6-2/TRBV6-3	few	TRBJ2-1	TGTGCCAGCAGGCGCGCGGGCGGCTACTACAATGAGCAGTTCTTC	CASRRAGGYYNEQFF
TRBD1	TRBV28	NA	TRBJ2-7	TGTGCCAGCAGTTTGGTGGACAGGTTCTACGAGCAGTACTTC	CASSLVDRFYEQYF
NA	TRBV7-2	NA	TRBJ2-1	TGTGCCAGCAGCTTCCTATTCTCGTTTGCGAGCGATGAGCAGTTCTTC	CASSFLFSFASDEQFF
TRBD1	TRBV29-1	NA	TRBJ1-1	TGCAGCGTTGTGGTACAGGGGAGCTACACTGAAGCTTTCTTT	CSVVVQGSYTEAFF
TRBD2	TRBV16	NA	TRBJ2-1	TGTGCCAGCCAGACTAGCGGGTCCTACGAGCAGTTCTTC	CASQTSGSYEQFF
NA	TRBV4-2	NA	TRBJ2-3	TGTGCCAGCAGCCAAGGATCAGGGTGGACAGATACGCAGTATTTT	CASSQGSGWTDTQYF
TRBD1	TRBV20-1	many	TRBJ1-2	TGCAGTGCTCTTACAGGGGCGAATAACTATGGCTACACCTTC	CSALTGANNYGYTF
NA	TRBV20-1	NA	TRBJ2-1	TGCAGTGCTCGGCGGGGAACTGTGCAGTTCTTC	CSARRGTVQFF
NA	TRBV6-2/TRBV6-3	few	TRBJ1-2	TGTGCCAGCAGTTACGCGAGGGGCTATGGCTACACCTTC	CASSYARGYGYTF
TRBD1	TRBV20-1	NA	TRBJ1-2	TGCAGTGCCGAGGACAGGACTAACTATGGCTACACCTTC	CSAEDRTNYGYTF
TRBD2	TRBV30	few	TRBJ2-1	TGTGCCTGGAGTGTTGCGGGACTAGGACTCGGTGAGCAGTTCTTC	CAWSVAGLGLGEQFF
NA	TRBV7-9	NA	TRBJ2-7	TGTGCCAGCAGCAGGCCGCGCAGGGGAGGCTACGAGCAGTACTTC	CASSRPRRGGYEQYF
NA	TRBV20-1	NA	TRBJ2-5	TGCAGTGCCACGGACGGGTACCAAGAGACCCAGTACTTC	CSATDGYQETQYF
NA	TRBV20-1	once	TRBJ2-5	TGCAGTGCTAGGATGGGGGGCGCGGGAGAGACCCAGTACTTC	CSARMGGAGETQYF
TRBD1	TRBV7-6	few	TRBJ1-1	TGTGCCAGCAGACCCGGGACAGGGGGGATTCGGACTGAAGCTTTCTTT	CASRPGTGGIRTEAFF
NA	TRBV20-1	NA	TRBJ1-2	TGCAGTGCTAGAGCCGGGGCAGGCTGGGGCTACACCTTC	CSARAGAGWGYTF
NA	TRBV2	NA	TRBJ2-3	TGTGCCAGTCCAGGAGGTCTATACACAGATACGCAGTATTTT	CASPGGLYTDTQYF
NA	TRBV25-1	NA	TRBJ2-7	TGTGCCAGCAGTGAAGGCGAGAGCTCCTACGAGCAGTACTTC	CASSEGESSYEQYF
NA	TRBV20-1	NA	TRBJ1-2	TGCAGTGCTCGGGACATCTGGAATGGCTACACCTTC	CSARDIWNGYTF
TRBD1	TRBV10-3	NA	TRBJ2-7	TGTGCCATCAGCCAACAGGGGTTTGCCTACGAGCAGTACTTC	CAISQQGFAYEQYF
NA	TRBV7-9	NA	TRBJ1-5	TGTGCCAGCAGCCACGAGCAGGGTCAGCCCCAGCATTTT	CASSHEQGQPQHF
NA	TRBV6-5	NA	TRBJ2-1	TGTGCCAGCAGTTACTCGAATAGGGTAAATGAGCAGTTCTTC	CASSYSNRVNEQFF
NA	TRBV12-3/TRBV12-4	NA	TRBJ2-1	TGTGCCAGCACCCTGGGGGGCTTAGAGCAGTTCTTC	CASTLGGLEQFF
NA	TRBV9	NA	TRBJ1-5	TGTGCCAGCAGCCCTGGGACCACGTTCAATCAGCCCCAGCATTTT	CASSPGTTFNQPQHF
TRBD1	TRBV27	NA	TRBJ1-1	TGTGCCAGCAGTGCTACCGGGACAGGGGAGGTTGAAGCTTTCTTT	CASSATGTGEVEAFF
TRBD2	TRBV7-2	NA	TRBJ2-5	TGTGCCAGCAGTCGACTAGCCATCTACAATGAGCAGTACTTC	CASSRLAIYNEQYF
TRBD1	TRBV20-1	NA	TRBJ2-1	TGCAGTGCAGGGGACAGGTACTACAATGAGCAGTTCTTC	CSAGDRYYNEQFF
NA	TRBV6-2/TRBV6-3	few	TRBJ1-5	TGTGCCAGCAGTTACGCCCACAATCAGCCCCAGCATTTT	CASSYAHNQPQHF
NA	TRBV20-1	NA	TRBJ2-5	TGCAGTGCGTCGCAGACCATCTGGACAGCCCAAGGCCGAGAGACCCAGTACTTC	CSASQTIWTAQGRETQYF
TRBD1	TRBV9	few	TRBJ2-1	TGTGCCAGCAGCGTAGGGACAGGGTTCAATGAGCAGTTCTTC	CASSVGTGFNEQFF
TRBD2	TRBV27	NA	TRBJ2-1	TGTGCCAGCAGTTTAAGCGGGAGGGTCGATGAGCAGTTCTTC	CASSLSGRVDEQFF
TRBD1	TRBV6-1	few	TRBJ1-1	TGTGCCAGCAGTATAGGGACAGGGGGCAGTGGTAGTAGGACTGAAGCTTTCTTT	CASSIGTGGSGSRTEAFF
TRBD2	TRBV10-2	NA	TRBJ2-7	TGCGCCAGCGGGGCGGGTAGCGGGGGATCCGACGAGCAGTACTTC	CASGAGSGGSDEQYF
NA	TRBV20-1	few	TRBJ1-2	TGCAGTGCTAGAGACGACAGGCTTAACTATGGCTACACCTTC	CSARDDRLNYGYTF
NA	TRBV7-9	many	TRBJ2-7	TGTGCCAGCAGCTTACTAGGAGTCGAGCAGTACTTC	CASSLLGVEQYF
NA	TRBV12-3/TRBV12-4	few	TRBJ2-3	TGTGCCACAAGGGACATCGGCACAGATACGCAGTATTTT	CATRDIGTDTQYF
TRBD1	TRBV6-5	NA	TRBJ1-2	TGTGCCAGCAGTTACTCGTACAGGGGGGCGCGGAGTGGCTACACCTTC	CASSYSYRGARSGYTF
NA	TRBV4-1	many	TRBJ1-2	TGCGCCAGCAGCCTACCCGGGACCAACTATGGCTACACCTTC	CASSLPGTNYGYTF
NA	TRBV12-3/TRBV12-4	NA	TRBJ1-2	TGTGCCAGCAGTACCACGACAGGAGCTAACTATGGCTACACCTTC	CASSTTTGANYGYTF
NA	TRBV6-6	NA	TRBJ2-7	TGTGCCAGCAGTTCTGGCGGGGAGTTGAACGAGCAGTACTTC	CASSSGGELNEQYF
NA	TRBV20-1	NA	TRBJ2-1	TGCAGTGTAAAAGACAGGACCAAGAACTACGAGCAGTTCTTC	CSVKDRTKNYEQFF
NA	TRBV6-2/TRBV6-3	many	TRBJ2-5	TGTGCCAGCAGCCTGGGCACGGCCTTGTACCAAGAGACCCAGTACTTC	CASSLGTALYQETQYF
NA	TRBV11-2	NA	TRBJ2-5	TGTGCCAGCAGCCCCCTAGGGGGGGGCCGGGAGACCCAGTACTTC	CASSPLGGGRETQYF
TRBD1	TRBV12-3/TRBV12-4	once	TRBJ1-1	TGTGCCAGCAGTTTCCTAGGGGGCTGGAACACTGAAGCTTTCTTT	CASSFLGGWNTEAFF
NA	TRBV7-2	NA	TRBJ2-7	TGTGCCAGCAGCCTCACGTTAGCGGAGATTAGCTCCTACGAGCAGTACTTC	CASSLTLAEISSYEQYF
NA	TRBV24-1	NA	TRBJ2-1	TGTGCCACCAGTGACCCCAAAGGGACTCGCGACTCCTACAATGAGCAGTTCTTC	CATSDPKGTRDSYNEQFF
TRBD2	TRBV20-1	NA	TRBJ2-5	TGCAGCGCCCATTCTAGCGGGGGGTTGCAAGAGACCCAGTACTTC	CSAHSSGGLQETQYF
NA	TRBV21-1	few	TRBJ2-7	TGTGCCAGCAGCAAAGAAGGGACCGAGAGTTCCTACGAGCAGTACTTC	CASSKEGTESSYEQYF
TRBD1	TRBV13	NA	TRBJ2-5	TGTGCCAGCAGCTCACAGGGGTATGCGCAGTACTTC	CASSSQGYAQYF
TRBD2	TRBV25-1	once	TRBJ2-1	TGTGCCAGCAGTCCATTAGCGGGGGGGGCGTTCTTC	CASSPLAGGAFF
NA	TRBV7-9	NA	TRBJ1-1	TGTGCCAGCAGTCCGGACAGCCCTGAGGCTTTCTTT	CASSPDSPEAFF
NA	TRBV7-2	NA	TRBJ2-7	TGTGCCAGCAGGGAGCGGGCAACCAAATACGAGCAGTACTTC	CASRERATKYEQYF
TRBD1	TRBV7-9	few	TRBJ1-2	TGTGCCAGCAGCTTAGGTTTCCGGGACAGGCAACGGGATGGCTACACCTTC	CASSLGFRDRQRDGYTF
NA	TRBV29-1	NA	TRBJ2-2	TGCAGCGCCCGTAAGACCACGAACACCGGGGAGCTGTTTTTT	CSARKTTNTGELFF
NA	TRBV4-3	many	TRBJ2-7	TGCGCCAGCAGCCAACAGACAGGACCGTCGCCCTACGAGCAGTACTTC	CASSQQTGPSPYEQYF
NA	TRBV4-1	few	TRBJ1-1	TGCGCCAGCAGCCACGGCCTTAGAACTGAAGCTTTCTTT	CASSHGLRTEAFF